The table lists the clone carrying this T cell receptor (beta chain) with a count of one. As yet, its antigen is unknown. TCRdb re-called the reads with MiXCR, one entry per CDR3 protein. The data show about 330,000 distinct CDR3 sequences, about 35% seen once. The data derive from a study of T cell repertoires in cytomegalovirus infection. Study overall: Well-studied HLA-B-restricted epitopes and recently identified HLA-C-restricted epitopes of CMV were both used in the study.

Study results and limitations: HLA-C-restricted TCR beta clonotypes specific for CMV led the ex vivo response.

The receptor's source is a human donor in good health (CMV status not recorded). Some clones in this sample may be carry-over from other donors' samples. The source was cultured PBMCs, collected from culture after CMV antigen stimulation.

The CDR3 sequence: CASSLERDQSFF. The CDR3, as DNA: TGTGCCAGCAGCTTAGAAAGGGACCAGTCGTTCTTC. The chain is built from TRBV7-6 and TRBJ2-1; D assignment may be TRBD1 or TRBD2 (5 bases each). V was clipped by 1 base and J by 15 bases, with 13 bases between them. CDR1 and CDR2 (germline): SGHVS, FNYEAQ. The CDR3 spans 12 residues.